This T cell receptor beta chain was recovered during a study of radiation and T cells in renal cell carcinoma. Study-wide points: Dominant CDR3 motifs were more common in irradiated tumors than controls.

As for treatment: 15 Gy SBRT to primary tumor, nephrectomy 4 weeks later. Nephrectomy followed 15 Gy stereotactic body radiation by 4 weeks. This renal cell carcinoma was of the clear cell type. In the case of this clone: Its specificity is unknown.

Method: immunoSEQ multiplex PCR; TCRdb's copy keeps in-frame clones and lacks some. The table includes roughly 23,000 clones, 45% to 50% detected once. Germline assignment: CDR1 ENHRY and CDR2 SYGVKD. This CDR3 comprises 14 residues. The germline V and J ends were trimmed by 0 bases and 0 bases, with 5 bases remaining between them. The chain links TRBV10-3 to TRBJ1-1; D is undetermined. The sequences come from tumor tissue, collected from a patient whose treatment included radiotherapy and nephrectomy. The receptor was derived from a woman in her 50s with renal cell carcinoma. CDR3 protein: CAISESPVNTEAFF. The CDR3, as DNA: TGTGCCATCAGTGAGTCTCCCGTGAACACTGAAGCTTTCTTT.